The 3 T cell receptor beta chains presented below share a single source sample, sequenced in a study of T cell responses to AZD1222 COVID-19 vaccine. Produced via immunoSEQ multiplex PCR; TCRdb's table is partial and in-frame only. This sample yields around 130,000 clones, of which about 86% are seen a single time; around 12% belongs to the top ten. The material was peripheral blood, obtained on day 0 of AZD1222 vaccination. The receptors shown here come from an adult in good health.

CDR3 loop: CASKDRRTGEAFF. Here the CDR3 DNA reads TGTGCCAGTAAAGACCGGCGGACCGGGGAAGCTTTCTTT. The chain is built from TRBV19 and TRBJ1-1; no reliable D call. This CDR3 has 13 amino acids. CDR1 and CDR2 from the germline V gene are LNHDA and SQIVND (reference sequence). Trimming stripped 7 bases from V and 8 bases from J, with 17 bases between.

The sample holds one count of this clone. The chain uses TRBV25-1 and TRBJ2-1; 9 bases fit TRBD2. CDR1 is MGHDK, CDR2 SYGVNS, per germline. V trimming: 4 bases; J trimming: 7 bases; junction bases outside the gene matches: 5. This CDR3 region has 14 residues. This CDR3 reads CASSGSGRSNEQFF. CDR3 sequence (DNA): TGTGCCAGCAGTGGTAGCGGGAGAAGTAATGAGCAGTTCTTC.

The gene calls are TRBV4-1 and TRBJ1-4; D is unresolved. V was clipped by 4 bases and J by 0 bases, with 9 bases between them. This CDR3 is 15 amino acids long. Germline CDR1 reads MGHRA; CDR2 reads YSYEKL. CDR3 coding DNA: TGCGCCAGCAGCCCCCCGACATCAACTAATGAAAAACTGTTTTTT. Translating it yields CASSPPTSTNEKLFF.